This T cell receptor beta chain comes out of a study of cytotoxic CD8 clonotypes in ibrutinib-treated CLL. Study overall: After treatment lasting a median 12 months, range 6 to 36, response samples were collected.

Study-wide points: Higher clonality was seen at ibrutinib response and a return toward baseline at progression. Pretreatment clonality was elevated relative to age-matched healthy donors and paralleled circulating CD8+ T-cell counts. Sustained-remission and progressing patients had different sampling times.

In the case of this clone: Its antigen is not identified.

Generated by immunoSEQ multiplex PCR, the TCRdb table keeps only in-frame clones and is missing some. The profile covers almost 250,000 clones, with 70% appearing a single time and 15% to 17% taken by the ten largest. Unmatched junction bases numbered 14, after V lost 5 bases and J lost 2 bases. CDR3 length: 18 amino acids. Germline-derived CDR1 and CDR2 are SGHTA and FQGTGA. The clonotype originates from a human donor with chronic lymphocytic leukemia. The sequencing here drew on PBMCs, taken after 24 months of ibrutinib treatment. V usage is TRBV7-3 and J usage is TRBJ2-2, with TRBD2 identical over 7 bases. CDR3 sequence: CASSPSVRLADNTGELFF. CDR3 in DNA: TGTGCCAGCAGCCCCTCGGTTAGGCTAGCGGATAACACCGGGGAGCTGTTTTTT.